This TCR beta chain was profiled in a study of blood T cell repertoires in COVID-19. Study-wide background: Samples came from the United States, Italy and Spain, spanning acute and convalescent COVID-19. PBMCs, B-cell-depleted T cells, or T cells provided the cDNA or gDNA that made up the material.

This CDR3 contains 17 residues. The authors' processing: Reference gene primer amplification in the assay estimated nucleated cell counts. Clones were read by immunoSEQ multiplex PCR, and TCRdb kept only the in-frame ones, dropping some. That table gives V, J and clone size, and the DNA gave D and trimming. The repertoire holds tens of thousands of clones, roughly 84% seen once, with over 3% in the top ten. Sequencing used peripheral blood. This sequence originates from a man in his sixties or seventies with acute or convalescent COVID-19. The chain carries TRBV21-1 and TRBJ1-3; TRBD1 is the table's D call, not checked against the DNA. TRBV21-1 corresponds to a pseudogene. The CDR3 here is CASSKETGENSGNTIYF. CDR3 nucleotides: TGTGCCAGCAGCAAAGAGACAGGGGAGAACTCTGGAAACACCATATATTTT.